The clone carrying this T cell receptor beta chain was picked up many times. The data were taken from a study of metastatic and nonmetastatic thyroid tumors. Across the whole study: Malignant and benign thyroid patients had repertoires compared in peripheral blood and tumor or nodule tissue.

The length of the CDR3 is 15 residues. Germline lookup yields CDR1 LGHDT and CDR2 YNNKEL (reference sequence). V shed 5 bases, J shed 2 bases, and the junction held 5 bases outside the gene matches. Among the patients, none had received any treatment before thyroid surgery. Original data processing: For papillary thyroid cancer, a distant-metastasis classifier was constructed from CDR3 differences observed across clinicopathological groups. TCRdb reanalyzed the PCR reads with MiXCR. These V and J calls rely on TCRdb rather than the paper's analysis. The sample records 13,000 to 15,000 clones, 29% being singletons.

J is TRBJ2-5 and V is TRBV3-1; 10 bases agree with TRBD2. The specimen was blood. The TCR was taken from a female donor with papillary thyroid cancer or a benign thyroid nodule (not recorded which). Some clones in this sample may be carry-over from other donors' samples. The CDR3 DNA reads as TGTGCCAGCAGCTACGGGACTAGCGTACAAGAGACCCAGTACTTC. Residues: CASSYGTSVQETQYF.